One and the same sample provided the 18 T cell receptor beta chains below, sequenced in a study of molecular identifiers for immune sequencing clone quantification. TCRdb re-analysed the PCR reads in MiXCR, keeping a single row per CDR3 protein. Of 300,000 to 400,000 distinct CDR3 sequences detected, over 20% appear once; the ten largest clones hold over 0.7%. The sample taken for sequencing was naive CD8+ T cells from blood, with Jurkat cell RNA spiked in. The subset here: FACS-sorted CD8+CD4-CCR7+CD45RA+ naive T cells. The receptors here all came from a human donor in good health. Some libraries in this study had Jurkat cell RNA spiked in.

This clonotype showed up just a few times. This chain uses TRBV6-2 or TRBV6-3 with TRBJ2-7; possible D gene TRBD1, 5 bases. CDR1 is MNHEY, CDR2 SVGEGT, per germline. Trimming cost V 0 bases and J 5 bases, with 17 bases left between them. The CDR3 length is 16 residues. DNA of the CDR3: TGTGCCAGCAGTTACTCGACCACAGGTTTGGAAAACGAGCAGTACTTC. This encodes CASSYSTTGLENEQYF.

This clonotype was detected ten times or more. V gene TRBV7-8 combines with J gene TRBJ1-1; D is uncertain. With 3 bases removed from V and 1 base from J, the gap between germline ends came to 3 bases. The length of the CDR3 is 12 residues. Per germline, CDR1 SGHVS and CDR2 FQNEAQ. The CDR3 coding sequence is TGTGCCAGCAGCTTTGAGAACACTGAAGCTTTCTTT. Translated: CASSFENTEAFF.

This clonotype came up once. A read error is possible here, since a much larger clone lies one base away. V and J are TRBV4-3 and TRBJ1-5; D is uncertain. Looked up from germline, CDR1 is LGHNA and CDR2 is YSLEER. CDR3 length: 15 amino acids. In nucleotides, the CDR3 is TGCGCCAGCAGCCCCTGGGCGGGGATGGCCCAGCCCCAGCGTTTT. Translation: CASSPWAGMAQPQRF.

This rearrangement joins TRBV5-4 to TRBJ2-7; 9 bases are shared with TRBD2. Unmatched junction bases numbered 9, after V lost 3 bases and J lost 5 bases. Germline V gene lookup returns CDR1 SGHNT and CDR2 YYREEE (reference sequence). This CDR3 spans 15 amino acids. The chain's CDR3 is CASSSAASGNHEQYF. The CDR3 DNA sequence: TGTGCCAGCAGCTCGGCGGCTAGCGGGAACCACGAGCAGTACTTC.

This clonotype was detected ten times or more. The V and J genes are TRBV4-3 and TRBJ2-7; maybe TRBD2 (5 bases). The CDR3 sequence is 15 residues long. V lost 0 bases and J lost 2, with 11 bases in between. Germline values: CDR1 LGHNA, CDR2 YSLEER. In DNA, the CDR3 is TGCGCCAGCAGCCAAGACCGGAGCGGCCCCTACGAGCAGTACTTC. Its translation: CASSQDRSGPYEQYF.

This clonotype showed up just a few times. A much larger clone differs by one base, so this may be a read error. DNA for the CDR3: TGTGCCAGCAGCTTAGCGAGGATTAGCGGGAAGACAGATACGCAGTATTTT. Translation gives CASSLARISGKTDTQYF. This rearrangement joins TRBV7-2 to TRBJ2-3; 8 bases are a match to TRBD2. The CDR3 is made up of 17 amino acids. The germline gives CDR1 SGHTA, CDR2 FQGNSA. J lost 3 bases, V lost 0 bases, and 8 bases had no gene match. The whole variable domain, remainder taken from reference TRBV7-2 and TRBJ2-3, is GAGVSQSPSNKVTEKGKDVELRCDPISGHTALYWYRQSLGQGLEFLIYFQGNSAPDKSGLPSDRFSAERTGGSVSTLTIQRTQQEDSAVYLCASSLARISGKTDTQYFGPGTRLTVL.

This clonotype has at least ten counts. The CDR3 sequence is CSVPSNTEAFF. The CDR3 DNA reads as TGCAGCGTTCCATCGAACACTGAAGCTTTCTTT. This rearrangement joins TRBV29-1 to TRBJ1-1, with D unresolved. In germline, CDR1 is SQVTM, CDR2 ANQGSEA. The CDR3 consists of 11 residues. The ends were cut back, 5 bases at V and 1 base at J, with 5 bases in the middle. Drawing the rest from reference TRBV29-1 and TRBJ1-1, the complete variable domain is SAVISQKPSRDICQRGTSLTIQCQVDSQVTMMFWYRQQPGQSLTLIATANQGSEATYESGFVIDKFPISRPNLTFSTLTVSNMSPEDSSIYLCSVPSNTEAFFGQGTRLTVV.

This clonotype has just a few counts. V and J are TRBV30 and TRBJ2-1; 11 nucleotides agree with TRBD2. V lost 0 bases and J lost 4; bases outside the gene matches: 8. CDR1 and CDR2 from the germline V gene are GTSNPN and SVGIG (reference sequence). This CDR3 has 17 residues. Here the CDR3 reads CAWSVGSGGANYNEQFF. For the CDR3, the DNA is TGTGCCTGGAGTGTAGGTAGCGGGGGGGCAAATTACAATGAGCAGTTCTTC.

This clonotype was recorded many times. The chain recombines TRBV6-6 with TRBJ2-3, with D perhaps matching TRBD1 or TRBD2 (5 bases each). Germline CDR1 reads MNHNY; CDR2 reads SVGAGI (reference sequence). V was trimmed by 4 bases and J by 4 bases, leaving 18 bases between them. The CDR3 length is 16 residues. The CDR3 coding sequence is TGTGCCAGCAGTTCCCCTTCCCGAGGGGCCCCAGATACGCAGTATTTT. It yields the protein CASSSPSRGAPDTQYF.

This clonotype was detected ten times or more. The chain has TRBV5-1 and TRBJ2-3, with D maybe TRBD2 (7 bases). V gave up 0 bases and J gave up 4 bases, with 15 bases separating them. Germline V gene lookup returns CDR1 SGHRS and CDR2 YFSETQ. The CDR3 runs to 16 residues. In nucleotides, the CDR3 is TGCGCCAGCAGCTTGGATTGGGGGGGCGGCTCAGATACGCAGTATTTT. Its translation is CASSLDWGGGSDTQYF.

This clonotype came up many times. The genes are TRBV19 and TRBJ2-2; 8 bases are shared with TRBD2. V shed 7 bases, J shed 1 base, and the junction held 14 bases outside the gene matches. The CDR3 contains 18 residues. Germline assignment: CDR1 LNHDA and CDR2 SQIVND (reference sequence). The CDR3 nucleotides are TGTGCCAGTACCACCTCACATACTAGCGGACAGAACACCGGGGAGCTGTTTTTT. Its protein is CASTTSHTSGQNTGELFF. Based on the CDR3 plus reference TRBV19 and TRBJ2-2, the full variable domain is DGGITQSPKYLFRKEGQNVTLSCEQNLNHDAMYWYRQDPGQGLRLIYYSQIVNDFQKGDIAEGYSVSREKKESFPLTVTSAQKNPTAFYLCASTTSHTSGQNTGELFFGEGSRLTVL.

This clonotype was found many times. DNA for the CDR3: TGTGCCAGCAGTCCCGGACAGGGCCTCACAGATACGCAGTATTTT. Its protein is CASSPGQGLTDTQYF. This chain uses TRBV2 with TRBJ2-3; TRBD1 aligns across 8 bases. This CDR3 comprises 15 residues. Losses at the gene ends were 5 bases for V and 2 bases for J; bases not matched to a gene: 6. The germline gives CDR1 SNHLY, CDR2 FYNNEI.

Regarding this clonotype: The conserved phenylalanine or tryptophan normally closing the CDR3 is absent here, so this likely arose from a read error. The chain recombines TRBV6-2 or TRBV6-3 with TRBJ2-5; TRBD2 matches 14 bases. The length of the CDR3 is 18 residues. Germline CDR1 is MNHEY and CDR2 is SVGEGT. V was pared by 2 bases and J by 0 bases, with 5 bases of the junction left unmatched. CDR3 sequence (DNA): TGTGCCAGCAGTTACCCGGGACTAGCGGGAGTGGACCAAGAGACCCAGTACTCC. Amino acid sequence: CASSYPGLAGVDQETQYS.

In the case of this clonotype: One base away lies a much larger clone, so this may be a sequencing read error. The chain is built from TRBV28 and TRBJ2-5; D unresolved. Germline loops: CDR1 MDHEN, CDR2 SYDVKM. Trimming cost V 6 bases and J 5 bases, with 16 bases left between them. CDR3 length: 14 amino acids. The CDR3 nucleotides read TGTGCCAGCAGGTGGTGGACCCGGCAGGAGACCCAGTACTTC. It encodes CASRWWTRQETQYF.

This clonotype was seen repeatedly, ten times or more. The V gene is TRBV30, the J gene TRBJ2-7; D remains ambiguous. Trimming pared 0 bases from V and 7 bases from J, leaving 7 bases between. This CDR3 region has 11 residues. Germline CDR1 reads GTSNPN; CDR2 reads SVGIG (reference sequence). Written as DNA, the CDR3 is TGTGCCTGGAGTGTAAATGTGGAGCAGTACTTC. Translation gives CAWSVNVEQYF.

Note on this clonotype: A much larger clonotype is one base distant, so this may be a read error. This rearrangement joins TRBV12-5 to TRBJ1-4; D perhaps matches TRBD1 (6 bases). Germline loops: CDR1 LGHNT, CDR2 FRNRAP. This CDR3 region has 16 residues. V lost 7 bases to trimming and J lost 0 bases, with 15 bases between them. The CDR3 coding sequence is TGTGCTAGTGCCAACTCGACAGGTCCAACTAATGAAAAACTGTTTTTT. As protein: CASANSTGPTNEKLFF.

This clonotype was seen at least ten times. The V call is TRBV4-3, the J call TRBJ2-3; 8 positions agree with TRBD1. The CDR3 is 14 amino acids. The V segment lost 4 bases and the J segment 5 bases; nucleotides outside the gene matches: 5. Per germline, CDR1 LGHNA and CDR2 YSLEER. The CDR3 coding sequence is TGCGCCAGCAGCCGGACAGGGAGTTTAGATACGCAGTATTTT. Translating it yields CASSRTGSLDTQYF.

The DNA of the CDR3 is TGTGCCAGCAGCCAAGGTTTTGGGTCCTCTGGAAACACCATATATTTT. Translating it yields CASSQGFGSSGNTIYF. The rearrangement joins TRBV3-2 to TRBJ1-3. TRBV3-2 constitutes a pseudogene. The CDR3 is 16 residues long.